Below, 16 T cell receptor beta chains from the same sample are listed, as sequenced in a study of CD8 T cells in Susac syndrome. When the RNA was reverse transcribed, random hexamers were used with an input of 0.5 to 1 ug. Each CDR3 protein is one row after TCRdb ran MiXCR on the immunoSEQ multiplex PCR reads. The top ten clones hold around 0.15% of a sample with under 200,000 distinct CDR3 sequences, about 95% of them seen once. Sequencing was done on a sample of CD8+ T cells from PBMCs. The receptors derive from a human donor with multiple sclerosis.

The chain recombines TRBV3-1 with TRBJ2-1; TRBD1 aligns across 8 bases. Germline values: CDR1 LGHDT, CDR2 YNNKEL (reference sequence). CDR3 length: 16 amino acids. V shed 6 bases and J 2 bases; nucleotides not matched to a gene: 9. The CDR3 DNA reads TGTGCCAGCAGAGATACCGGACAGGGCCCCTACAATGAGCAGTTCTTC. Translated: CASRDTGQGPYNEQFF.

This chain connects TRBV6-5 to TRBJ2-7; 7 nucleotides match TRBD2. From germline, CDR1 is MNHEY and CDR2 SVGAGI. V was pared by 5 bases and J by 4 bases, with 11 bases of the junction left unmatched. This CDR3 has 15 amino acids. The CDR3 DNA reads TGTGCCAGCAGTCCCAATGGGGGGGGGACTTACGAGCAGTACTTC. Its protein is CASSPNGGGTYEQYF.

The V call is TRBV12-3 or TRBV12-4, the J call TRBJ1-5; D unresolved. The V gene lost 4 bases and the J gene lost 3 bases, with 7 bases spanning the gap. This CDR3 spans 13 amino acids. The CDR3 bases are TGTGCCAGCAGTTCCGACACCAATCAGCCCCAGCATTTT. This encodes CASSSDTNQPQHF.

J is TRBJ1-2 and V is TRBV30; unclear D gene. Per the germline V gene, CDR1 is GTSNPN and CDR2 is SVGIG (reference sequence). This CDR3 region has 14 residues. The ends were cut back, 3 bases at V and 3 bases at J, with 14 bases in the middle. The CDR3 reads CAWSGVSSYYGYTF. The CDR3 DNA reads as TGTGCCTGGAGCGGTGTCAGCTCATACTATGGCTACACCTTC.

The chain joins TRBV20-1 to TRBJ2-5; D possibly uses TRBD1 or TRBD2 (5 bases each). This CDR3 is 14 amino acids long. Germline CDR1 and CDR2: DFQATT and SNEGSKA (reference sequence). V was clipped by 3 bases and J by 2 bases, with 13 bases between them. This CDR3 reads CSARGTNEQETQYF. CDR3 coding DNA: TGCAGTGCTAGGGGGACCAATGAACAAGAGACCCAGTACTTC.

This clonotype showed up just once. J is TRBJ2-7 and V is TRBV4-1; D gene ambiguous. The CDR3 is 11 amino acids. V lost 0 bases to trimming and J lost 7 bases, with 4 bases between them. The germline gives CDR1 MGHRA, CDR2 YSYEKL. CDR3 in amino acids: CASSQDREQYF. CDR3 nucleotides: TGCGCCAGCAGCCAAGATAGGGAGCAGTACTTC.

The J gene is TRBJ2-4, the V gene TRBV27; the D is unclear. The CDR3 consists of 12 residues. Trimming cost V 0 bases and J 13 bases, with 10 bases left between them. Germline CDR1 is MNHEY and CDR2 is SMNVEV (reference sequence). Written as DNA, the CDR3 is TGTGCCAGCAGTTTATCGGTGGGTCCACAGTACTTC. Amino acids: CASSLSVGPQYF.

The gene calls are TRBV7-9 and TRBJ2-1; no reliable D call. Germline-derived CDR1 and CDR2 are SEHNR and FQNEAQ (reference sequence). The CDR3 totals 13 residues. V lost 1 base and J lost 6, with 7 bases in between. The DNA of the CDR3 is TGTGCCAGCAGCTTAGTGGCTAGCAATGAGCAGTTCTTC. Translated, it gives CASSLVASNEQFF.

The chain joins TRBV12-3 or TRBV12-4 to TRBJ2-7; 9 positions agree with TRBD1. This CDR3 spans 15 amino acids. V was pared by 3 bases and J by 2 bases, with 5 bases of the junction left unmatched. The CDR3 bases are TGTGCCAGCAGTTTTACGGGGGACAGGGCCTACGAGCAGTACTTC. This codes for CASSFTGDRAYEQYF.

The V gene is TRBV9, the J gene TRBJ1-4, with TRBD1 identical over 12 bases. Germline V lookup: CDR1 SGDLS, CDR2 YYNGEE. The CDR3 runs to 14 residues. Germline trimming cut 3 bases from V and 8 bases from J; bases unmatched to any gene: 2. Here the CDR3 reads CASSGGTGGEKLFF. CDR3 nucleotides: TGTGCCAGCAGCGGAGGGACAGGGGGCGAAAAACTGTTTTTT.

This clonotype has only one observation. This chain links TRBV7-2 with TRBJ2-2; TRBD1 aligns across 12 bases. The CDR3 totals 18 residues. The germline V gene has CDR1 SGHTA and CDR2 FQGNSA. V lost 1 base and J lost 5; bases outside the gene matches: 8. The CDR3 region is CASSLEGTGGGQTGELFF. The CDR3 DNA reads TGTGCCAGCAGCTTAGAGGGGACAGGGGGCGGCCAAACCGGGGAGCTGTTTTTT.

This clonotype was found once. This rearrangement joins TRBV20-1 to TRBJ2-1, with D possibly being TRBD1 or TRBD2 (6 bases each). Between the trimmed V and J ends, which lost 4 bases and 8 bases, there was a span of 21 bases. Germline values: CDR1 DFQATT, CDR2 SNEGSKA (reference sequence). The CDR3 consists of 15 residues. CDR3 coding DNA: TGCAGTGCTACGAGGCTGGGGGGCGCTAGGGATGAGCAGTTCTTC. This translates into CSATRLGGARDEQFF.

Details on this clonotype: The junction does not match germline at one end; this may be a read error. This chain connects TRBV12-3 or TRBV12-4 to TRBJ2-1; D not resolved. This CDR3 is built from 15 residues. The CDR3 region is CASSLTPRSSNEQFF. CDR3 DNA sequence: TGTGCCAGCAGTTTAACCCCAAGGTCCTCCAATGAGCAGTTCTTC.

This clonotype is a singleton in its sample. The gene calls are TRBV20-1 and TRBJ2-1; TRBD1 aligns across 8 bases. This CDR3 has 17 amino acids. Germline V gives CDR1 DFQATT, CDR2 SNEGSKA (reference sequence). Germline trimming cut 0 bases from V and 6 bases from J; bases unmatched to any gene: 13. The CDR3 bases are TGCAGTGCTAGAGATCGAGAGTGGCAGGGGGCGGGCAATGAGCAGTTCTTC. Translated, it gives CSARDREWQGAGNEQFF.

V is TRBV3-1 and J is TRBJ2-7; D possibly corresponds to TRBD1 (5 bases). The CDR3 has 15 amino acids. V gave up 0 bases and J gave up 4 bases, with 13 bases separating them. The V gene's germline CDR1 is LGHDT and CDR2 YNNKEL (reference sequence). The CDR3 DNA follows: TGTGCCAGCAGCCAAGAGGGGCTTTTGAGTTACGAGCAGTACTTC. As protein: CASSQEGLLSYEQYF.

V usage is TRBV20-1 and J usage is TRBJ2-1, with TRBD1 matching 8 bases. The CDR3 has 18 residues. Germline loops: CDR1 DFQATT, CDR2 SNEGSKA (reference sequence). The V and J ends lost 0 bases and 4 bases, in that order; junction bases with no gene match: 14. The CDR3 nucleotides read TGCAGTGCTAGAGACCGGAGCTTTCGGGACAGGCCGTACAATGAGCAGTTCTTC. Its protein product is CSARDRSFRDRPYNEQFF.